What follows are 16 T cell receptor beta chains derived from one specimen sequenced in a study of blood T cells in healthy people across ages. PCR was performed a second time for about 7 to 12 cycles using a sample-barcoded 5' primer and a J-beta primer mix. One entry per CDR3 protein, called by TCRdb with MiXCR from the 5' RACE reads. The repertoire has around 1.5 million distinct CDR3 sequences, 40% to 50% of them found once; the top ten carry approximately 7.9%. Sample: blood. Receptors originate from a woman aged 18-29 years in good health.

The chain couples TRBV4-1 to TRBJ2-7, with D perhaps matching TRBD1 (5 bases). The J call may be mistaken, given a closer DNA end match to TRBJ2-5. Germline loops: CDR1 MGHRA, CDR2 YSYEKL. This CDR3 comprises 14 residues. In DNA, the CDR3 is TGCGCCAGCAGCCAAGTGGGGCCGGAGGAGACCCAGTACTTC. Translation: CASSQVGPEETQYF.

Regarding this clonotype: With a much larger clone just one base away, this may be a read error. The chain is built from TRBV4-1 and TRBJ2-1; D might be TRBD2 (6 bases). Germline CDR1 and CDR2: MGHRA and YSYEKL. The CDR3 is 13 residues long. Trimming shortened V by 3 bases and J by 6 bases, and 9 bases separated the two germline ends. CDR3 region: CASSQGGVNEQFF. The CDR3 DNA follows: TGCGCCAGCAGCCAGGGGGGAGTCAATGAGCAGTTCTTC.

The chain uses TRBV20-1 and TRBJ1-1; TRBD1 matches 9 bases. With V trimmed by 2 bases and J by 5 bases, 6 bases remained unmatched. The CDR3 is 14 amino acids. Germline lookup yields CDR1 DFQATT and CDR2 SNEGSKA (reference sequence). In nucleotides, the CDR3 is TGCAGTGCTAGACCCGGGACAGGGTGGACTGAAGCTTTCTTT. It codes for CSARPGTGWTEAFF.

This clonotype was recorded a few times. In DNA, the CDR3 is TGTGCCAGCAGTGCAGGGGTCAGACGGATACTGAACACTGAAGCTTTCTTT. This gives the protein CASSAGVRRILNTEAFF. The chain recombines TRBV27 with TRBJ1-1, with D perhaps TRBD1 (6 bases). Germline lookup yields CDR1 MNHEY and CDR2 SMNVEV (reference sequence). The CDR3 consists of 17 residues. Trimming took off 5 bases at V and 0 bases at J, with 19 bases between the two ends.

This sequence joins TRBV9 and TRBJ2-1; 10 bases fit TRBD2. The end of the DNA aligns better with TRBJ2-7, so the J call may be wrong. Germline CDR1 SGDLS, CDR2 YYNGEE. This CDR3 has 16 residues. CDR3 nucleotide sequence: TGTGCCAGCAGCCCCGGAGCGGGGGGGACTTACAATGAGCAGTACTTC. Protein: CASSPGAGGTYNEQYF.

This clonotype has only a few counts. The rearrangement uses TRBV12-3 or TRBV12-4 and TRBJ2-3; D is unresolved. This CDR3 has 14 residues. V lost 5 bases, J lost 4 bases, and 13 bases lay in between. The CDR3: CASSLSAAADTQYF. CDR3 DNA sequence: TGTGCCAGCAGTCTCTCCGCGGCGGCAGATACGCAGTATTTT.

This clonotype was counted a few times. The rearrangement links TRBV4-1 to TRBJ1-2, with 7 bases that match TRBD1. Trimming took 8 bases from V and 1 from J; bases not matched to a gene: 13. CDR3 length: 16 amino acids. CDR1 is MGHRA, CDR2 YSYEKL, per germline. The CDR3: CASHPVPGQSNYGYTF. The CDR3 DNA is TGCGCCAGCCACCCTGTCCCGGGACAGAGTAACTATGGCTACACCTTC.

The rearrangement joins TRBV20-1 to TRBJ1-2; a possible D gene is TRBD1 (5 bases). CDR1 DFQATT and CDR2 SNEGSKA come from the germline V gene (reference sequence). CDR3 length equals 12 residues. V gave up 6 bases and J gave up 6 bases, with 14 bases separating them. The CDR3 coding sequence is TGCAGTGCCCTCAAGACAGAAAATGGCTACACCTTC. Its protein is CSALKTENGYTF.

This chain connects TRBV28 to TRBJ1-2, with 7 nucleotides matching TRBD1. The CDR3 covers 16 residues. Per the germline V gene, CDR1 is MDHEN and CDR2 is SYDVKM. V was pared by 4 bases and J by 4 bases, with 12 bases of the junction left unmatched. The CDR3 nucleotides read TGTGCCAGCAGTTCAACCCGGGACAGTATATTCTATGGCTACACCTTC. Translated, it gives CASSSTRDSIFYGYTF.

At least ten counts were recorded for this clonotype. The chain uses TRBV28 and TRBJ2-6; a possible D gene is TRBD2 (6 bases). CDR3 length: 15 amino acids. Germline CDR1 reads MDHEN; CDR2 reads SYDVKM. Trimming left V 8 bases short and J 0 bases short, with 11 bases between. The CDR3 sequence: CASGTANSGANVLTF. The CDR3 bases are TGTGCCAGCGGGACTGCCAACTCTGGGGCCAACGTCCTGACTTTC.

This clonotype was counted once. The chain uses TRBV7-2 and TRBJ1-1, with 7 bases matching TRBD1. Germline CDR1 SGHTA, CDR2 FQGNSA. There are 18 residues in the CDR3. Unmatched junction bases numbered 18, after V lost 4 bases and J lost 4 bases. DNA for the CDR3: TGTGCCAGCAGCTCAAATATACCAGGGGGAATAAGTAGCACTGAAGCTTTCTTT. Amino acids: CASSSNIPGGISSTEAFF.

The rearrangement joins TRBV10-3 to TRBJ2-1; 12 bases are a match to TRBD1. Germline V lookup: CDR1 ENHRY, CDR2 SYGVKD. The V and J ends lost 9 bases and 7 bases, in that order; junction bases with no gene match: 10. CDR3 size: 15 residues. In DNA form, the CDR3 reads TGTGCCATAAAGACCGGGACAGGGGGCGGGAATGAGCAGTTCTTC. Translating it yields CAIKTGTGGGNEQFF.

The chain has TRBV5-1 and TRBJ1-1, with 10 bases aligning to TRBD1. The junction had 4 bases not matched to a gene; V was cut back by 4 bases and J by 1 base. Germline V gives CDR1 SGHRS, CDR2 YFSETQ. The CDR3 is made up of 15 amino acids. The CDR3 bases are TGCGCCAGCAGCGGGGACAGGGGTCAGAACACTGAAGCTTTCTTT. Translating it yields CASSGDRGQNTEAFF.

The chain recombines TRBV28 with TRBJ1-1; 8 nucleotides match TRBD1. Trimming at V came to 8 bases and at J to 2 bases, leaving 13 bases not matched to a gene. The CDR3 has 16 residues. From germline, CDR1 is MDHEN and CDR2 SYDVKM. The CDR3 DNA is TGTGCCAGCCCTCCCAGACCGACAGGGGTCAACACTGAAGCTTTCTTT. Its translation: CASPPRPTGVNTEAFF.

The sample holds one count of this clonotype. V usage is TRBV6-5 and J usage is TRBJ1-2, with D unresolved. Germline loops: CDR1 MNHEY, CDR2 SVGAGI. The CDR3 is 13 residues long. V was trimmed by 7 bases and J by 5 bases, leaving 14 bases between them. The chain's CDR3 is CASTPGQPYGYTF. The CDR3 DNA reads as TGTGCCAGCACCCCCGGCCAACCTTATGGCTACACCTTC.

This clonotype was observed a handful of times. The V gene is TRBV11-1, the J gene TRBJ2-4, with 9 bases that match TRBD1. Germline CDR1 reads SGHAT; CDR2 reads FQDESV (reference sequence). The CDR3 is 17 amino acids. V gave up 5 bases and J gave up 0 bases; unmatched junction bases: 8. CDR3 residues: CASSPRGTGLAKNIQYF. The CDR3 nucleotides are TGTGCCAGCAGCCCACGGGGGACAGGGCTAGCCAAAAACATTCAGTACTTC.